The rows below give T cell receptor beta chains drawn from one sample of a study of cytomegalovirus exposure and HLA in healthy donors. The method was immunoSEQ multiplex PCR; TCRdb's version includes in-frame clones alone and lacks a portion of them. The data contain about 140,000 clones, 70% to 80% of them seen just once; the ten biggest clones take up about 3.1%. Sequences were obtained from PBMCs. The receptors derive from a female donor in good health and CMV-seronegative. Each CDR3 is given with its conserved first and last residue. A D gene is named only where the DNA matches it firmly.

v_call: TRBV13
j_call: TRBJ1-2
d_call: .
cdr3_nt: TGTGCCAGCAGCCCAGGGGCCCCCCCGGGGTATGGCTACACCTTC
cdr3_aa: CASSPGAPPGYGYTF

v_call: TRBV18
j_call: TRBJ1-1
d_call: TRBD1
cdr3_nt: TGTGCCAGCTCACCACCGCCAGGGGGTAAAATGAACACTGAAGCTTTCTTT
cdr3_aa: CASSPPPGGKMNTEAFF

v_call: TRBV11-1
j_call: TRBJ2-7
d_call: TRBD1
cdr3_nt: TGTGCCAGCAGCCCTGGGACAGCCTACGAGCAGTACTTC
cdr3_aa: CASSPGTAYEQYF

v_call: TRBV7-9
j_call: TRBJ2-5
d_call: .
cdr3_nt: TGTGCCAGCAGCATCTCGGGGTACCAAGAGACCCAGTACTTC
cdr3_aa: CASSISGYQETQYF

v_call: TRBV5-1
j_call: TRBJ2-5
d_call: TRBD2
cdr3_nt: TGCGCCAGCAGCGTTCCTAGCGGGGGGGAGACCCAGTACTTC
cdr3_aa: CASSVPSGGETQYF

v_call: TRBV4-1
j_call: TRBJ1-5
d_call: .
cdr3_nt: TGCGCCAGCAGCCAAGGGTTAACAGGTAGGCCCCAGCATTTT
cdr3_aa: CASSQGLTGRPQHF

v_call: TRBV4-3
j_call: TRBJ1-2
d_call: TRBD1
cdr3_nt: TGCGCCAGCAGCCAAGAACACAGGGGCTCCGACTATGGCTACACCTTC
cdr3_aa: CASSQEHRGSDYGYTF

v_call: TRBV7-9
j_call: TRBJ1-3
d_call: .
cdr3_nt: TGTGCCAGCAGCTTCCTTCAACCGGGGGGAAACACCATATATTTT
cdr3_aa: CASSFLQPGGNTIYF

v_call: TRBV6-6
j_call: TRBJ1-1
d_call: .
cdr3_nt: TGTGCCAGCGGAACAGGGCCCCGTCGTGCTTTCTTT
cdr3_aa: CASGTGPRRAFF

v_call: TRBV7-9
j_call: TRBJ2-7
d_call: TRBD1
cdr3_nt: TGTGCCAGCAGCACGGACAGGGACGAGCAGTACTTC
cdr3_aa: CASSTDRDEQYF

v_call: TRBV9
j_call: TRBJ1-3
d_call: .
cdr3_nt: TGTGCCAGCAGCGTATCCGAGGGAAACACCATATATTTT
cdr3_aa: CASSVSEGNTIYF

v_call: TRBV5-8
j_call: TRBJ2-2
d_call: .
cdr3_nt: TGTGCCAGCAGCCAGGATGATTACACCGGGGAGCTGTTTTTT
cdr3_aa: CASSQDDYTGELFF

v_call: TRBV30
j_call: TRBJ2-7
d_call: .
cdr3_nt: TGTGCCTGGAAGAGGGGCGGAGGAGGGGACTACGAGCAGTACTTC
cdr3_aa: CAWKRGGGGDYEQYF

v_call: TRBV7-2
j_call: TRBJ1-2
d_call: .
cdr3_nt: TGTGCCAGCAGCTTAGAGAACAGGGCCTATGGCTACACCTTC
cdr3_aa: CASSLENRAYGYTF